This TCR beta chain was sequenced during a study of shared clonotypes between healthy human individuals. The CDR3 extends over 11 amino acids. Germline V gene lookup returns CDR1 SQVTM and CDR2 ANQGSEA. Trimming took off 3 bases at V and 5 bases at J, with 7 bases between the two ends. Measured with immunoSEQ multiplex PCR; TCRdb has only the in-frame clones, and not every one. The top ten clones hold under 0.45% of a sample with a few million clones, 93% of them seen once. This TCR derives from a man younger than 35 in good health. Some clones in this sample may be carry-over from other donors' samples. V is TRBV29-1 and J is TRBJ2-5; D is possibly TRBD1 or TRBD2 (5 bases each). The specimen sequenced was naive CD4+ T cells from PBMCs. Subset given: CD45RA+ positively selected. CDR3 DNA: TGCAGCGTTGATTGGGGGGAGACCCAGTACTTC. Its translation is CSVDWGETQYF.